A selection of T cell receptor beta chains follows, all from one sample in a study of T-cell memory formation after mild COVID-19. TCRdb re-called the 5' RACE reads through MiXCR, storing one row per CDR3 protein. The profile shows about 560,000 distinct CDR3 sequences, less than 25% of them singletons. Source material: PBMCs or a T cell subset sorted from them (not recorded which). Receptor source: an adult woman who had mild COVID-19 (a few samples of this study predate the infection). Cell type and time point are not known. CDR3s include the opening cysteine and the closing phenylalanine or tryptophan. D genes are given only for firm matches. The listing skips clone size in some rows; elsewhere it reads once, few, many or a size class.

d_call: NA; clone_size: NA; v_call: TRBV7-8; j_call: TRBJ1-6; cdr3_aa: CASSPLINSPLHF; cdr3_nt: TGTGCCAGCAGCCCTCTTATTAATTCACCCCTCCACTTT
d_call: NA; clone_size: many; v_call: TRBV20-1; j_call: TRBJ2-3; cdr3_aa: CSATRPSTDTQYF; cdr3_nt: TGCAGTGCCACGAGACCTTCCACAGATACGCAGTATTTT
d_call: NA; clone_size: NA; v_call: TRBV5-6; j_call: TRBJ2-2; cdr3_aa: CASRTRGDRANTGELFF; cdr3_nt: TGTGCCAGCAGGACGAGGGGAGACCGCGCGAACACCGGGGAGCTGTTTTTT
d_call: NA; clone_size: few; v_call: TRBV27; j_call: TRBJ1-1; cdr3_aa: CASSPTAGGLVMNTEAFF; cdr3_nt: TGTGCCAGCAGCCCCACAGCGGGAGGGTTGGTAATGAACACTGAAGCTTTCTTT
d_call: NA; clone_size: many; v_call: TRBV7-9; j_call: TRBJ2-5; cdr3_aa: CASSPRGPQETQYF; cdr3_nt: TGTGCCAGCAGCCCAAGAGGTCCGCAAGAGACCCAGTACTTC
d_call: NA; clone_size: NA; v_call: TRBV7-9; j_call: TRBJ2-5; cdr3_aa: CASSFSPEGETQYF; cdr3_nt: TGTGCCAGCAGCTTCAGCCCGGAAGGGGAGACCCAGTACTTC
d_call: NA; clone_size: NA; v_call: TRBV19; j_call: TRBJ1-2; cdr3_aa: CASSTRDGMGYTF; cdr3_nt: TGTGCCAGTAGTACCCGGGACGGTATGGGCTACACCTTC
d_call: NA; clone_size: few; v_call: TRBV29-1; j_call: TRBJ2-7; cdr3_aa: CSVELTGTSYEQYF; cdr3_nt: TGCAGCGTTGAATTGACTGGGACGTCCTACGAGCAGTACTTC
d_call: NA; clone_size: few; v_call: TRBV5-5; j_call: TRBJ2-5; cdr3_aa: CASSLVGAETQYF; cdr3_nt: TGTGCCAGCAGCTTGGTCGGGGCAGAGACCCAGTACTTC
d_call: NA; clone_size: NA; v_call: TRBV20-1; j_call: TRBJ2-7; cdr3_aa: CSAQSPAGGSYEQYF; cdr3_nt: TGCAGTGCCCAATCCCCGGCAGGGGGGTCCTACGAGCAGTACTTC
d_call: TRBD2; clone_size: NA; v_call: TRBV12-3/TRBV12-4; j_call: TRBJ2-1; cdr3_aa: CASSTRKPGLAGGSYNEQFF; cdr3_nt: TGTGCCAGCAGTACGCGCAAACCGGGACTAGCGGGGGGTTCCTACAATGAGCAGTTCTTC
d_call: TRBD1; clone_size: NA; v_call: TRBV20-1; j_call: TRBJ1-3; cdr3_aa: CSAIQGAAGNTIYF; cdr3_nt: TGCAGTGCTATTCAGGGGGCAGCGGGAAACACCATATATTTT
d_call: NA; clone_size: NA; v_call: TRBV4-2; j_call: TRBJ2-7; cdr3_aa: CASSHGQGTTLSYEQYF; cdr3_nt: TGTGCCAGCAGCCACGGGCAGGGGACCACCCTGTCCTACGAGCAGTACTTC
d_call: TRBD1; clone_size: NA; v_call: TRBV7-9; j_call: TRBJ1-1; cdr3_aa: CASSPPGTGDAFF; cdr3_nt: TGTGCCAGCAGCCCACCGGGGACAGGGGATGCTTTCTTT
d_call: TRBD1; clone_size: NA; v_call: TRBV28; j_call: TRBJ2-2; cdr3_aa: CASTGGTGELFF; cdr3_nt: TGTGCCAGCACAGGGGGCACCGGGGAGCTGTTTTTT
d_call: NA; clone_size: NA; v_call: TRBV4-2; j_call: TRBJ2-1; cdr3_aa: CASSQVPSGNEQFF; cdr3_nt: TGTGCCAGCAGCCAAGTTCCGTCGGGCAATGAGCAGTTCTTC
d_call: NA; clone_size: NA; v_call: TRBV6-1; j_call: TRBJ1-1; cdr3_aa: CASSEALGENTEAFF; cdr3_nt: TGTGCCAGCAGTGAAGCTTTAGGGGAGAACACTGAAGCTTTCTTT
d_call: NA; clone_size: NA; v_call: TRBV14; j_call: TRBJ1-2; cdr3_aa: CASSQDPSLLRGYTF; cdr3_nt: TGTGCCAGCAGCCAAGATCCCTCGTTACTGCGTGGCTACACCTTC
d_call: NA; clone_size: NA; v_call: TRBV4-2; j_call: TRBJ2-3; cdr3_aa: CASSQDRSGTDTQYF; cdr3_nt: TGTGCCAGCAGCCAAGATAGAAGCGGCACAGATACGCAGTATTTT
d_call: NA; clone_size: NA; v_call: TRBV4-1; j_call: TRBJ1-2; cdr3_aa: CASSPRLNSHYGYTF; cdr3_nt: TGCGCCAGCAGTCCAAGATTGAACAGTCACTATGGCTACACCTTC
d_call: TRBD1; clone_size: NA; v_call: TRBV12-3/TRBV12-4; j_call: TRBJ1-6; cdr3_aa: CASSPRQGASPLHF; cdr3_nt: TGTGCCAGCAGTCCCAGACAGGGGGCCTCACCCCTCCACTTT
d_call: TRBD2; clone_size: NA; v_call: TRBV10-3; j_call: TRBJ2-3; cdr3_aa: CAISIAGGADTQYF; cdr3_nt: TGTGCCATCAGTATAGCGGGGGGCGCAGATACGCAGTATTTT
d_call: NA; clone_size: few; v_call: TRBV7-2; j_call: TRBJ1-2; cdr3_aa: CASSLWEGGYGYTF; cdr3_nt: TGTGCCAGCAGCTTATGGGAGGGCGGCTATGGCTACACCTTC
d_call: NA; clone_size: once; v_call: TRBV6-6; j_call: TRBJ1-5; cdr3_aa: CASSYSSPNQPQHF; cdr3_nt: TGTGCCAGCAGTTACTCTAGTCCGAATCAGCCCCAGCATTTT
d_call: NA; clone_size: NA; v_call: TRBV7-2; j_call: TRBJ1-2; cdr3_aa: CASSLALLNYGYTF; cdr3_nt: TGTGCCAGCAGCTTAGCGTTACTGAACTATGGCTACACCTTC
d_call: TRBD1; clone_size: NA; v_call: TRBV6-6; j_call: TRBJ1-1; cdr3_aa: CASTLTGAATEAFF; cdr3_nt: TGTGCCAGCACCCTGACAGGGGCTGCCACTGAAGCTTTCTTT
d_call: NA; clone_size: few; v_call: TRBV9; j_call: TRBJ2-1; cdr3_aa: CASKFLEAGDEQFF; cdr3_nt: TGTGCCAGCAAATTTCTCGAGGCCGGCGATGAGCAGTTCTTC
d_call: TRBD2; clone_size: few; v_call: TRBV11-2; j_call: TRBJ2-3; cdr3_aa: CASSPPWGGGEETQYF; cdr3_nt: TGTGCCAGCAGCCCCCCATGGGGCGGGGGGGAAGAAACGCAGTATTTT
d_call: TRBD1; clone_size: few; v_call: TRBV27; j_call: TRBJ1-1; cdr3_aa: CASSPLRRQGNTEAFF; cdr3_nt: TGTGCCAGCAGTCCCCTCCGCCGACAGGGAAACACTGAAGCTTTCTTT
d_call: NA; clone_size: NA; v_call: TRBV6-2/TRBV6-3; j_call: TRBJ2-1; cdr3_aa: CASSAQGLKQFF; cdr3_nt: TGTGCCAGCAGCGCTCAGGGACTTAAGCAGTTCTTC
d_call: NA; clone_size: NA; v_call: TRBV9; j_call: TRBJ2-2; cdr3_aa: CATGQTGELFF; cdr3_nt: TGTGCCACCGGACAGACCGGGGAGCTGTTTTTT
d_call: NA; clone_size: NA; v_call: TRBV10-3; j_call: TRBJ2-7; cdr3_aa: CAISESDRTYEQYF; cdr3_nt: TGTGCCATCAGTGAGTCGGACAGAACCTACGAGCAGTACTTC
d_call: NA; clone_size: NA; v_call: TRBV12-3/TRBV12-4; j_call: TRBJ1-1; cdr3_aa: CASSPYPDEAFF; cdr3_nt: TGTGCCAGCAGTCCTTACCCCGATGAAGCTTTCTTT
d_call: TRBD2; clone_size: few; v_call: TRBV7-3; j_call: TRBJ2-3; cdr3_aa: CASSLTGGGGEADTQYF; cdr3_nt: TGTGCCAGCAGCTTAACCGGAGGCGGGGGGGAGGCAGATACGCAGTATTTT
d_call: NA; clone_size: NA; v_call: TRBV29-1; j_call: TRBJ2-5; cdr3_aa: CSGALNRETQYF; cdr3_nt: TGCAGCGGAGCCCTCAACCGGGAGACCCAGTACTTC
d_call: NA; clone_size: few; v_call: TRBV2; j_call: TRBJ2-7; cdr3_aa: CASSPSGVGAQYF; cdr3_nt: TGTGCCAGCTCTCCGTCGGGCGTTGGAGCGCAGTACTTC
d_call: TRBD1; clone_size: NA; v_call: TRBV27; j_call: TRBJ2-3; cdr3_aa: CASSLSGQGASDTQYF; cdr3_nt: TGTGCCAGCAGTTTATCCGGACAGGGGGCCTCAGATACGCAGTATTTT
d_call: TRBD2; clone_size: few; v_call: TRBV11-3; j_call: TRBJ2-1; cdr3_aa: CASSASASGSYNEQFF; cdr3_nt: TGTGCCAGCAGCGCGAGTGCTAGCGGCTCCTACAATGAGCAGTTCTTC
d_call: TRBD1; clone_size: NA; v_call: TRBV19; j_call: TRBJ2-2; cdr3_aa: CASGQATGELFF; cdr3_nt: TGTGCCAGTGGACAGGCCACCGGGGAGCTGTTTTTT
d_call: TRBD1; clone_size: NA; v_call: TRBV12-3/TRBV12-4; j_call: TRBJ1-1; cdr3_aa: CASSHHPGQSMNTEAFF; cdr3_nt: TGTGCCAGCAGTCATCATCCGGGACAGAGTATGAACACTGAAGCTTTCTTT
d_call: NA; clone_size: NA; v_call: TRBV4-2; j_call: TRBJ1-1; cdr3_aa: CASSQDTGRTEAFF; cdr3_nt: TGTGCCAGCAGCCAAGATACGGGGCGGACTGAAGCTTTCTTT